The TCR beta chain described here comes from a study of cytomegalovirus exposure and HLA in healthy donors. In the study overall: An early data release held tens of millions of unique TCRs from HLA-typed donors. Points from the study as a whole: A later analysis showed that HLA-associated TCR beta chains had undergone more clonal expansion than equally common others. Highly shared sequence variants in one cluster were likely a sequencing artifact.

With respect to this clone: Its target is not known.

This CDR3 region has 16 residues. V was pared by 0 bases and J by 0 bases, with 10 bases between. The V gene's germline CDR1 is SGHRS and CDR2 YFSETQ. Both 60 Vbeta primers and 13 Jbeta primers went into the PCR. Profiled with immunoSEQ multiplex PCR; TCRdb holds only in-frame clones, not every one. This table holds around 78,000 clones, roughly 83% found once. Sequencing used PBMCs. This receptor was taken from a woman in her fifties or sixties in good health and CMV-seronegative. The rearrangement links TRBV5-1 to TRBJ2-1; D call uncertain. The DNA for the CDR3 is TGCGCCAGCAGCTTGGAGGCGGTTAGCTCCTACAATGAGCAGTTCTTC. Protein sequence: CASSLEAVSSYNEQFF. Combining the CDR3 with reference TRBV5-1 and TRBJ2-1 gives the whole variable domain KAGVTQTPRYLIKTRGQQVTLSCSPISGHRSVSWYQQTPGQGLQFLFEYFSETQRNKGNFPGRFSGRQFSNSRSEMNVSTLELGDSALYLCASSLEAVSSYNEQFFGPGTRLTVL.